The 20 T cell receptor beta chains below come from one sample, sequenced in a study of blood T cell repertoires in COVID-19. Only in-frame clones appear in the TCRdb table, and some are missing; sequencing was by immunoSEQ multiplex PCR. Of some 330,000 clones listed, 88% were seen once; the top ten hold 5%. Sample: PBMCs or T cells enriched from blood (not recorded which). These receptors were obtained from a man between 25 and 39 years old who had recovered from COVID-19.

This clone was observed a few times. Other DNA sequences from this sample encode an identical CDR3 as well. The genes are TRBV6-5 and TRBJ1-6; no clear D gene. Trimming took 2 bases from V and 0 from J, leaving 5 bases between them. Germline values: CDR1 MNHEY, CDR2 SVGAGI. CDR3 length: 15 residues. In DNA form, the CDR3 reads TGTGCCAGCAGTTACGGGAGCTCCTATAATTCACCCCTCCACTTT. It yields the protein CASSYGSSYNSPLHF.

The chain employs TRBV24-1 and TRBJ2-2, with 10 nucleotides matching TRBD1. Germline lookup yields CDR1 KGHDR and CDR2 SFDVKD. The CDR3 is 16 residues long. V shed 1 base and J 6 bases; nucleotides not matched to a gene: 4. The CDR3 spells CATSDFGTGVPGELFF. CDR3 DNA sequence: TGTGCCACCAGTGATTTTGGGACAGGGGTCCCCGGGGAGCTGTTTTTT.

This chain uses TRBV7-8 with TRBJ2-3, with D possibly matching TRBD2 (5 bases). Germline loops: CDR1 SGHVS, CDR2 FQNEAQ. This CDR3 contains 13 residues. Trimming left V 5 bases short and J 7 bases short, with 13 bases between. The CDR3 here is CASSTPLAHTQYF. CDR3 DNA sequence: TGTGCCAGCAGCACCCCCCTAGCACATACGCAGTATTTT.

The chain employs TRBV4-2 and TRBJ1-4, with 8 bases lining up with TRBD1. This CDR3 has 15 amino acids. Germline V lookup: CDR1 LGHNA, CDR2 YNFKEQ. V lost 0 bases to trimming and J lost 8 bases; unmatched junction nucleotides: 5. CDR3 amino acids: CASSQDGTGGEKLFF. In nucleotides, the CDR3 is TGTGCCAGCAGCCAAGATGGGACAGGTGGGGAAAAACTGTTTTTT.

The V call is TRBV30, the J call TRBJ2-5, with TRBD1 identical over 8 bases. Germline values: CDR1 GTSNPN, CDR2 SVGIG (reference sequence). Trimming cost V 2 bases and J 4 bases; bases outside gene matches: 6. The CDR3 covers 14 residues. The CDR3 loop is CAWSMGRGRETQYF. The CDR3 nucleotides read TGTGCCTGGAGTATGGGCAGGGGGCGAGAGACCCAGTACTTC.

This rearrangement joins TRBV28 to TRBJ2-4; no reliable D call. This CDR3 region has 17 residues. The germline gives CDR1 MDHEN, CDR2 SYDVKM. V was cut by 2 bases and J by 1 base, with 15 bases left in between. The CDR3 DNA sequence: TGTGCCAGCAGTTTACCCGGCGATAGCTCTGCCAAAAACATTCAGTACTTC. Translated: CASSLPGDSSAKNIQYF.

J is TRBJ2-7 and V is TRBV10-1; 9 bases map to TRBD1. Germline trimming cut 2 bases from V and 2 bases from J; bases unmatched to any gene: 7. This CDR3 has 16 amino acids. CDR1 WNHNN and CDR2 SYGVQD come from the germline V gene (reference sequence). In nucleotides, the CDR3 is TGCGCCAGCAGTGAGACCGGGACAGGGAACCCCTACGAGCAGTACTTC. Its protein is CASSETGTGNPYEQYF.

The rearrangement uses TRBV19 and TRBJ2-7, with 10 bases identical to TRBD2. From germline, CDR1 is LNHDA and CDR2 SQIVND (reference sequence). The CDR3 covers 14 residues. V was pared by 5 bases and J by 2 bases, with 3 bases of the junction left unmatched. In DNA, the CDR3 is TGTGCCAGTAGTGCTAGCGGGGGAACCTACGAGCAGTACTTC. Translation gives CASSASGGTYEQYF. Drawing the rest from reference TRBV19 and TRBJ2-7, the complete variable domain is DGGITQSPKYLFRKEGQNVTLSCEQNLNHDAMYWYRQDPGQGLRLIYYSQIVNDFQKGDIAEGYSVSREKKESFPLTVTSAQKNPTAFYLCASSASGGTYEQYFGPGTRLTVT.

The genes are TRBV4-1 and TRBJ1-6; 7 bases agree with TRBD1. Trimming took 3 bases from V and 7 from J; bases not matched to a gene: 9. CDR1 and CDR2 from the germline V gene are MGHRA and YSYEKL. The CDR3 loop spans 16 amino acids. The CDR3 spells CASSHQGVQGNSPLHF. As DNA, the CDR3 is TGCGCCAGCAGCCACCAAGGGGTACAGGGGAATTCACCCCTCCACTTT.

This chain links TRBV6-5 with TRBJ1-2, with a weak D call TRBD1 (5 bases). CDR3 size: 14 residues. Germline V gene lookup returns CDR1 MNHEY and CDR2 SVGAGI. V lost 3 bases and J lost 4, with 12 bases in between. CDR3 in amino acids: CASSYGGVGYGYTF. The CDR3 DNA is TGTGCCAGCAGTTATGGAGGGGTCGGCTATGGCTACACCTTC.

The genes are TRBV6-5 and TRBJ2-7; 12 bases fit TRBD2. The V segment lost 5 bases and the J segment 4 bases; nucleotides outside the gene matches: 3. The CDR3 contains 14 residues. Germline CDR1 and CDR2: MNHEY and SVGAGI. The CDR3: CASSTSGGFYEQYF. The CDR3 DNA sequence: TGTGCCAGCAGTACTAGCGGGGGGTTTTACGAGCAGTACTTC.

This chain joins TRBV28 and TRBJ2-7; 7 nucleotides agree with TRBD2. The CDR3 is 11 amino acids. Per the germline V gene, CDR1 is MDHEN and CDR2 is SYDVKM. V gave up 7 bases and J gave up 7 bases; unmatched junction bases: 4. CDR3 sequence (DNA): TGTGCCAGCAACGGGGGACTAGAGCAGTACTTC. Its protein product is CASNGGLEQYF.

V and J are TRBV5-1 and TRBJ1-1, with D unclear. CDR3 size: 14 residues. The germline V and J ends were trimmed by 0 bases and 0 bases, with 6 bases remaining between them. Germline-derived CDR1 and CDR2 are SGHRS and YFSETQ. The CDR3 DNA is TGCGCCAGCAGCTTGGTTTCCGTGAACACTGAAGCTTTCTTT. As protein: CASSLVSVNTEAFF.

This sequence joins TRBV18 and TRBJ1-6, with TRBD1 matching over 7 bases. V dropped 3 bases and J dropped 10; count of bases not matched to a gene: 6. This CDR3 contains 14 residues. CDR1 is KGHSH and CDR2 is LQKENI in the germline V gene. The CDR3 DNA is TGTGCCAGCTCACCTACAGGGGAGGAATCACCCCTCCACTTT. Amino acid sequence: CASSPTGEESPLHF.

V and J are TRBV5-1 and TRBJ1-2; TRBD1 matches at 9 bases. The trim removed 8 bases at V and 7 bases at J, leaving 9 bases unmatched. The CDR3 runs 13 residues. Germline V gene sequence: CDR1 SGHRS, CDR2 YFSETQ. The CDR3 protein is CASSTGGMSGYTF. The CDR3 DNA is TGCGCCAGTTCGACAGGGGGAATGTCTGGCTACACCTTC.

The sample holds a few counts of this clone. V usage is TRBV28 and J usage is TRBJ1-6; D is unresolved. Looked up from germline, CDR1 is MDHEN and CDR2 is SYDVKM. The CDR3 contains 16 residues. Trimming pared 3 bases from V and 11 bases from J, leaving 20 bases between. As DNA, the CDR3 is TGTGCCAGCAGTTTGCTACAGAACTTCCTTTATACACCCCTCCACTTT. Translated, it gives CASSLLQNFLYTPLHF. Drawing the rest from reference TRBV28 and TRBJ1-6, the complete variable domain is DVKVTQSSRYLVKRTGEKVFLECVQDMDHENMFWYRQDPGLGLRLIYFSYDVKMKEKGDIPEGYSVSREKKERFSLILESASTNQTSMYLCASSLLQNFLYTPLHFGNGTRLTVT.

This CDR3 is CASSQDQTGYGYTF. For the CDR3, the DNA is TGTGCCAGCAGCCAAGATCAAACAGGCTATGGCTACACCTTC. This chain connects TRBV3-1 (or the pseudogene TRBV3-2) to TRBJ1-2; D possibly corresponds to TRBD1 (5 bases). The germline V gene has CDR1 LGHDT and CDR2 YNNKEL (reference sequence). The CDR3 contains 14 residues. V lost 0 bases to trimming and J lost 4 bases, with 9 bases between them.

In DNA, the CDR3 is TGTGCCAGCAGCTTAGATTGGGACAGGGAGAACACTGAAGCTTTCTTT. This translates into CASSLDWDRENTEAFF. The genes are TRBV7-9 and TRBJ1-1; 9 nucleotides line up with TRBD1. With V trimmed by 1 base and J by 1 base, 4 bases remained unmatched. Germline CDR1 is SEHNR and CDR2 is FQNEAQ (reference sequence). The CDR3 is 16 amino acids. The full variable domain, its missing parts supplied by reference TRBV7-9 and TRBJ1-1, is DTGVSQNPRHKITKRGQNVTFRCDPISEHNRLYWYRQTLGQGPEFLTYFQNEAQLEKSRLLSDRFSAERPKGSFSTLEIQRTEQGDSAMYLCASSLDWDRENTEAFFGQGTRLTVV.

This chain joins TRBV5-1 and TRBJ2-3; perhaps TRBD1 as D (6 bases). The CDR3 extends over 13 amino acids. Germline V gives CDR1 SGHRS, CDR2 YFSETQ. V lost 3 bases to trimming and J lost 6 bases, with 11 bases between them. CDR3 in amino acids: CASSWQGKDTQYF. The CDR3, as DNA: TGCGCCAGCAGCTGGCAGGGGAAGGATACGCAGTATTTT.

The genes are TRBV16 and TRBJ2-4; possible D gene TRBD2, 5 bases. There are 19 residues in the CDR3. Germline V CDR1 and CDR2: KGHSY, FQNENV. The germline V and J ends were trimmed by 1 base and 0 bases, with 19 bases remaining between them. CDR3 amino acids: CASSQLVVGSGSAKNIQYF. The DNA for the CDR3 is TGTGCCAGCAGCCAATTGGTGGTTGGGAGCGGTTCAGCCAAAAACATTCAGTACTTC.